The table lists the clone carrying this T cell receptor beta chain with a few counts. Its specificity is not known. The CDR3 sequence is 12 residues long. V lost 6 bases, J lost 6 bases, and 11 bases lay in between. Per germline, CDR1 MNHEY and CDR2 SVGAGI. The data derive from a study of shared clonotypes between healthy human individuals. The overall study: Donor ages ranged 18 to 49 years: two women, a few men. Whole-study results and caveats: Clonotypes which were not shared had lower generation probabilities than clonotypes that all four donors shared. Blood was the only sampled material, and tissue repertoires likely differ. Since donors were few, the genetic and exposure-history diversity represented was limited.

Clones were read by immunoSEQ multiplex PCR, and TCRdb kept only the in-frame ones, dropping some. The sample contains under 750,000 clones, just under 75% of which appear only once. The chain recombines TRBV6-5 with TRBJ1-2; tentatively, D is TRBD1 (5 bases). The source of this sequence is a woman between 25 and 40 years old in good health. Sample: memory CD4+ T cells sorted from blood. The subset denotes: CD45RA-negative fraction. CDR3 sequence: CASSRGGDGYTF. In nucleotides, the CDR3 is TGTGCCAGCAGCCGGGGAGGGGATGGCTACACCTTC.